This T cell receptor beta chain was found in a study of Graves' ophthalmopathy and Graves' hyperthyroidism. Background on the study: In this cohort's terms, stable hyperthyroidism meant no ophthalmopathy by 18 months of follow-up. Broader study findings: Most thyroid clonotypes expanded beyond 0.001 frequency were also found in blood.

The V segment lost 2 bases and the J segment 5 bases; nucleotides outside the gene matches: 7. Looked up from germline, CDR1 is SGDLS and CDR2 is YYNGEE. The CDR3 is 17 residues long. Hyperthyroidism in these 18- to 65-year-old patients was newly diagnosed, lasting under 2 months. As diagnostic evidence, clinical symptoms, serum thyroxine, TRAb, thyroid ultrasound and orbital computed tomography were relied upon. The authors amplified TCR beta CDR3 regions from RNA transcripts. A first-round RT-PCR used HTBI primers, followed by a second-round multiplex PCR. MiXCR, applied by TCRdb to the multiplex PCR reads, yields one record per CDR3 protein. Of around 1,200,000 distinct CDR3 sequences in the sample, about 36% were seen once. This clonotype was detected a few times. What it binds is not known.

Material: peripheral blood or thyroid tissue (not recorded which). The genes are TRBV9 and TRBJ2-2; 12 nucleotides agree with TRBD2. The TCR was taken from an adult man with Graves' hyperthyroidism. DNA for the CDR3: TGTGCCAGCAGCGTCGAAACAGGGACTAGCGGGACCGGGGAGCTGTTTTTT. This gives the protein CASSVETGTSGTGELFF.